This passage covers 14 T cell receptor beta chains from one sample sequenced in a study of prognosis after radiotherapy for stage I lung cancer. Amplification of TCR beta CDR3 from genomic DNA used two-round multiplex PCR. During first-round PCR, primers specific to each TRBV and TRBJ gene were used. TCRdb re-derived calls from the multiplex PCR reads in MiXCR, one entry per CDR3 protein. The sample contains some 15,000 distinct CDR3 sequences, about 17% of which appear only once. The sample here was PBMCs, taken before or after stereotactic body radiation therapy (not recorded which). These receptors all stem from a donor aged 50 or older with non-small cell lung cancer.

This clonotype was found many times. The rearrangement joins TRBV9 to TRBJ2-1; 10 nucleotides align to TRBD2. Germline V lookup: CDR1 SGDLS, CDR2 YYNGEE. Trimming cost V 4 bases and J 2 bases; bases outside gene matches: 6. This CDR3 is 16 amino acids long. Here the CDR3 DNA reads TGTGCCAGCAGCCCACGAGGGACTAGCGCCTACAATGAGCAGTTCTTC. Its translation: CASSPRGTSAYNEQFF.

A note on this clonotype: The likely explanation is a read error, given a far larger clone one base away. This chain uses TRBV6-4 with TRBJ2-4, with TRBD2 matching over 12 bases. J lost 0 bases, V lost 7 bases, and 10 bases had no gene match. Germline V gene data show CDR1 as MRHNA and CDR2 as SNTAGT. This CDR3 is 18 amino acids long. The CDR3: CASKEASGGALAKNIQYF. The CDR3 nucleotides are TGTGCCAGCAAAGAGGCTAGCGGGGGGGCCTTAGCCAAAAACATTCAGTACTTC.

By share, this clonotype counts as medium-sized. The chain has TRBV3-1 and TRBJ2-1; D possibly corresponds to TRBD2 (6 bases). V was cut by 4 bases and J by 12 bases, with 13 bases left in between. Per germline, CDR1 LGHDT and CDR2 YNNKEL (reference sequence). The CDR3 loop spans 12 amino acids. Here the CDR3 reads CASSRTGSGQFF. The CDR3 nucleotides are TGTGCCAGCAGCCGGACGGGTAGCGGGCAGTTCTTC.

This clonotype was seen at least ten times. This chain links TRBV6-1 with TRBJ2-1; 8 nucleotides align to TRBD2. J lost 7 bases, V lost 11 bases, and 10 bases had no gene match. CDR3 length: 13 amino acids. Germline V gene sequence: CDR1 MNHNS, CDR2 SASEGT. The CDR3 DNA is TGTGCCGCCCGGGGCGGGGGGAGGAATGAGCAGTTCTTC. This translates into CAARGGGRNEQFF.

The J gene is TRBJ2-7, the V gene TRBV27; 11 nucleotides match TRBD1. The CDR3 spans 16 residues. Germline CDR1 and CDR2: MNHEY and SMNVEV (reference sequence). The ends lost 5 bases at V and 4 bases at J; junction bases unmatched: 10. The CDR3 here is CASSTNRDRGSYEQYF. DNA of the CDR3: TGTGCCAGCAGTACCAATCGGGACAGGGGGTCGTACGAGCAGTACTTC.

Of note for this clonotype: This may come from a read error, since a much larger clone is one base off. In this CDR3 the conserved last residue, phenylalanine or tryptophan, is missing, so a read error is likely. The gene calls are TRBV6-1 and TRBJ1-1, with no clear D. Per germline, CDR1 MNHNS and CDR2 SASEGT. With 7 bases removed from V and 3 bases from J, the gap between germline ends came to 12 bases. CDR3 size: 13 residues. DNA for the CDR3: TGTGCCAGCACCACAAGACACCACACTGAAGCTTTCTCT. Protein sequence: CASTTRHHTEAFS.

This clonotype occurred many times. This chain connects TRBV10-3 to TRBJ2-3; D possibly corresponds to TRBD2 (5 bases). V dropped 0 bases and J dropped 3 bases, with 10 bases sitting between them. This CDR3 spans 15 amino acids. In germline, CDR1 is ENHRY, CDR2 SYGVKD. The CDR3 region is CAISESQRRTDTQYF. The CDR3 coding sequence is TGTGCCATCAGTGAGTCTCAGCGGCGGACAGATACGCAGTATTTT.

The sample holds many counts of this clonotype. The rearrangement links TRBV19 to TRBJ1-4, with TRBD1 matching over 8 bases. The V and J ends lost 3 bases and 7 bases, in that order; junction bases with no gene match: 4. Germline lookup yields CDR1 LNHDA and CDR2 SQIVND (reference sequence). The CDR3 runs to 14 residues. CDR3 coding DNA: TGTGCCAGTAGTATCGGACAGGGAAGTGAAAAACTGTTTTTT. This codes for CASSIGQGSEKLFF.

This sequence joins TRBV3-1 and TRBJ1-2; 7 bases fit TRBD1. There are 12 residues in the CDR3. CDR1 and CDR2 (germline): LGHDT, YNNKEL (reference sequence). After removal of 8 bases from V and 2 bases from J, the junction contained 2 bases not matched to a gene. Here the CDR3 DNA reads TGTGCCAGCGCCAGGGGGAACTATGGCTACACCTTC. Translation gives CASARGNYGYTF.

The V call is TRBV12-3 or TRBV12-4, the J call TRBJ2-7, with 10 bases that match TRBD1. This CDR3 contains 14 residues. V gave up 5 bases and J gave up 4 bases; unmatched junction bases: 5. CDR3 residues: CASSAGTGDYEQYF. The CDR3 DNA reads TGTGCCAGCAGTGCCGGGACAGGGGATTACGAGCAGTACTTC.

This clonotype has at least ten counts. This rearrangement joins TRBV20-1 to TRBJ1-4, with D perhaps matching TRBD1 (6 bases). CDR1 is DFQATT and CDR2 is SNEGSKA in the germline V gene (reference sequence). The CDR3 spans 13 residues. V was pared by 4 bases and J by 8 bases, with 14 bases between. This chain's CDR3 is CSAKGGGQEKLFF. For the CDR3, the DNA is TGCAGTGCTAAGGGGGGCGGTCAGGAAAAACTGTTTTTT.

This clonotype was seen at least ten times. This rearrangement joins TRBV7-2 to TRBJ2-7; TRBD2 aligns across 8 bases. The CDR3 runs to 15 residues. After removal of 5 bases from V and 3 bases from J, the junction contained 9 bases not matched to a gene. Germline assignment: CDR1 SGHTA and CDR2 FQGNSA. The DNA for the CDR3 is TGTGCCAGCAGCGTTCGACTAGCGAGTAACTACGAGCAGTACTTC. It yields the protein CASSVRLASNYEQYF.

This clonotype was seen ten or more times. The V and J genes are TRBV18 and TRBJ1-1; D ambiguous. V shed 6 bases and J shed 1 base, with 12 bases lying between them. Germline CDR1 KGHSH, CDR2 LQKENI. This CDR3 spans 14 amino acids. The CDR3 region has the DNA TGTGCCAGCTCCCAGACGTCCGGGAACACTGAAGCTTTCTTT. Its translation is CASSQTSGNTEAFF.

Ten or more counts support this clonotype. The V and J genes are TRBV6-5 and TRBJ1-5; perhaps TRBD1 as D (5 bases). In germline, CDR1 is MNHEY, CDR2 SVGAGI. V lost 2 bases, J lost 6 bases, and 8 bases lay in between. The CDR3 is made up of 13 amino acids. In DNA, the CDR3 is TGTGCCAGCAGTTACCAGGGTAGTCAGCCCCAGCATTTT. Translated, it gives CASSYQGSQPQHF.